The 29 T cell receptor beta chains presented below share a single source sample, sequenced in a study of shared clonotypes between healthy human individuals. TCRdb keeps only in-frame clones here, not all; method: immunoSEQ multiplex PCR. This sample yields about 2.4 million clones, of which around 94% are seen a single time; 0.11% to 0.15% belongs to the top ten. Sequenced input: naive CD4+ T cells sorted from blood. The subset here: CD45RA+ positively selected. The receptors were sampled from a man younger than 30 in good health.

The chain uses TRBV9 and TRBJ1-1; 7 nucleotides agree with TRBD1. J lost 1 base, V lost 0 bases, and 3 bases had no gene match. Germline V gene data show CDR1 as SGDLS and CDR2 as YYNGEE. The CDR3 length is 15 residues. This CDR3 reads CASSVGSGGNTEAFF. CDR3 DNA sequence: TGTGCCAGCAGCGTAGGGTCAGGGGGGAACACTGAAGCTTTCTTT. Full variable domain (missing parts from reference TRBV9 and TRBJ1-1): DSGVTQTPKHLITATGQRVTLRCSPRSGDLSVYWYQQSLDQGLQFLIQYYNGEERAKGNILERFSAQQFPDLHSELNLSSLELGDSALYFCASSVGSGGNTEAFFGQGTRLTVV.

The chain uses TRBV27 and TRBJ1-5; D is uncertain. The CDR3 totals 14 residues. V was trimmed by 8 bases and J by 6 bases, leaving 17 bases between them. CDR1 is MNHEY and CDR2 is SMNVEV in the germline V gene (reference sequence). The CDR3 spells CASARKEGSQPQHF. DNA of the CDR3: TGTGCCAGCGCTAGAAAAGAGGGATCTCAGCCCCAGCATTTT.

This clone was seen a single time. This sequence joins TRBV6-6 and TRBJ1-3; D ambiguous. The germline V gene has CDR1 MNHNY and CDR2 SVGAGI (reference sequence). Trimming cost V 0 bases and J 4 bases, with 7 bases left between them. The CDR3 runs 14 residues. The CDR3 sequence is CASSYSMEGNTIYF. In DNA, the CDR3 is TGTGCCAGCAGTTACTCTATGGAGGGAAACACCATATATTTT.

V and J are TRBV18 and TRBJ1-5, with D uncertain. The CDR3 length is 13 residues. The germline gives CDR1 KGHSH, CDR2 LQKENI. V was cut by 6 bases and J by 11 bases, with 17 bases left in between. The CDR3 is CASSDQRVGAQHF. DNA of the CDR3: TGTGCCAGCTCCGACCAGAGGGTCGGAGCCCAGCATTTT. The complete variable domain, with remaining parts taken from reference TRBV18 and TRBJ1-5, reads NAGVMQNPRHLVRRRGQEARLRCSPMKGHSHVYWYRQLPEEGLKFMVYLQKENIIDESGMPKERFSAEFPKEGPSILRIQQVVRGDSAAYFCASSDQRVGAQHFGDGTRLSIL.

In DNA, the CDR3 is TGTGCCAGCAGTGTGACTAGCGGGAGCTACAATGAGCAGTTCTTC. It codes for CASSVTSGSYNEQFF. The chain employs TRBV2 and TRBJ2-1; 12 positions agree with TRBD2. The V segment lost 4 bases and the J segment 3 bases; nucleotides outside the gene matches: 1. Germline values: CDR1 SNHLY, CDR2 FYNNEI. CDR3 length equals 15 residues.

This chain links TRBV5-1 with TRBJ2-7; TRBD1 is a possible D gene (5 bases). The CDR3 has 14 residues. The V gene lost 3 bases and the J gene lost 3 bases, with 13 bases spanning the gap. Germline loops: CDR1 SGHRS, CDR2 YFSETQ. The CDR3 bases are TGCGCCAGCAGCTCAACAGGTACCTACTACGAGCAGTACTTC. Residues: CASSSTGTYYEQYF.

The CDR3: CASGYQGGTEAFF. In DNA form, the CDR3 reads TGTGCCAGCGGATATCAGGGGGGGACTGAAGCTTTCTTT. This chain connects TRBV6-6 to TRBJ1-1; 7 bases line up with TRBD1. The CDR3 totals 13 residues. Trimming removed 8 bases from V and 5 bases from J; junction bases left unmatched: 8. Germline V gene sequence: CDR1 MNHNY, CDR2 SVGAGI (reference sequence).

This clone has more than one count but fewer than ten. The chain is built from TRBV6-6 and TRBJ1-6; D unresolved. V was shortened by 4 bases and J by 9 bases, with 10 bases between the two germline ends. The CDR3 sequence is 13 residues long. Germline values: CDR1 MNHNY, CDR2 SVGAGI (reference sequence). The CDR3 nucleotides are TGTGCCAGCAGTTCATCCGAAGGTTCACCCCTCCACTTT. It translates to CASSSSEGSPLHF.

The V call is TRBV7-2, the J call TRBJ2-7, with D maybe TRBD2 (6 bases). Germline values: CDR1 SGHTA, CDR2 FQGNSA. Trimming left V 0 bases short and J 2 bases short, with 11 bases between. The CDR3 consists of 15 residues. DNA for the CDR3: TGTGCCAGCAGCTTAGCCCAAATAGCGGCCTACGAGCAGTACTTC. Amino acid sequence: CASSLAQIAAYEQYF.

The chain combines TRBV4-3 with TRBJ2-5, with TRBD2 matching 12 bases. Germline CDR1 is LGHNA and CDR2 is YSLEER. The CDR3 has 15 amino acids. V shed 1 base, J shed 5 bases, and the junction held 2 bases outside the gene matches. CDR3 sequence: CASSQVTSGRETQYF. CDR3 DNA sequence: TGCGCCAGCAGCCAAGTAACTAGCGGGAGGGAGACCCAGTACTTC.

The chain recombines TRBV6-5 with TRBJ1-1, with TRBD1 matching 7 bases. Germline CDR1 is MNHEY and CDR2 is SVGAGI. The ends lost 6 bases at V and 3 bases at J; junction bases unmatched: 4. This CDR3 region has 13 residues. CDR3 residues: CASSKQGYTEAFF. The CDR3 DNA is TGTGCCAGCAGCAAACAGGGGTACACTGAAGCTTTCTTT.

V and J are TRBV27 and TRBJ1-1; D is undetermined. V shed 2 bases and J shed 7 bases, with 17 bases lying between them. The germline CDR1 and CDR2 sequences are MNHEY and SMNVEV (reference sequence). CDR3 size: 15 residues. Here the CDR3 reads CASSLLSLGSREAFF. The CDR3 region has the DNA TGTGCCAGCAGTTTACTAAGTCTTGGTTCGCGTGAAGCTTTCTTT.

This chain connects TRBV5-1 to TRBJ2-3; D is perhaps TRBD1 or TRBD2 (6 bases each). Germline V gene sequence: CDR1 SGHRS, CDR2 YFSETQ. CDR3 length: 15 residues. Trimming shortened V by 4 bases and J by 1 base, and 13 bases separated the two germline ends. DNA of the CDR3: TGCGCCAGCAGCCAGGACGGGGGCCGCACAGATACGCAGTATTTT. This gives the protein CASSQDGGRTDTQYF.

The rearrangement links TRBV7-2 to TRBJ2-7; maybe TRBD2 (5 bases). The germline CDR1 and CDR2 sequences are SGHTA and FQGNSA. Between the trimmed V and J ends, which lost 5 bases and 0 bases, there was a span of 14 bases. This CDR3 is built from 15 residues. The CDR3 nucleotides read TGTGCCAGCAGCAAACGACCTGAGGGCTCCTACGAGCAGTACTTC. Translating it yields CASSKRPEGSYEQYF.

The chain has TRBV7-9 and TRBJ2-3, with unresolved D. In germline, CDR1 is SEHNR, CDR2 FQNEAQ (reference sequence). Trimming stripped 5 bases from V and 12 bases from J, with 9 bases between. This CDR3 contains 10 residues. CDR3 in DNA: TGTGCCAGCAGCCGTCACCCCCAGTATTTT. Residues: CASSRHPQYF.

Points on this clone: The sample carries other DNA sequences with the same CDR3. Written as DNA, the CDR3 is TGCGCCAGCAGCTTGTTGACTTTCACAGATACGCAGTATTTT. It is translated as CASSLLTFTDTQYF. This rearrangement joins TRBV5-1 to TRBJ2-3; D is unresolved. The CDR3 loop spans 14 amino acids. V was clipped by 1 base and J by 2 bases, with 8 bases between them. The germline CDR1 and CDR2 sequences are SGHRS and YFSETQ.

This clone was found once. Different DNA sequences within this sample yield the same CDR3. The J gene is TRBJ2-1, the V gene TRBV6-5; 8 bases match TRBD2. CDR1 MNHEY and CDR2 SVGAGI come from the germline V gene. J lost 8 bases, V lost 8 bases, and 5 bases had no gene match. The CDR3 totals 12 residues. CDR3 coding DNA: TGTGCCAGCCGCGGGGGGCCATATGAGCAGTTCTTC. It encodes CASRGGPYEQFF.

The V call is TRBV11-2, the J call TRBJ2-7; TRBD1 or TRBD2 may be the D gene (5 bases each). Germline CDR1 reads SGHAT; CDR2 reads FQNNGV. Trimming left V 0 bases short and J 3 bases short, with 9 bases between. The CDR3 totals 14 residues. DNA of the CDR3: TGTGCCAGCAGCTTAGACAGGGACCGCTACGAGCAGTACTTC. It is translated as CASSLDRDRYEQYF.

This chain uses TRBV29-1 with TRBJ2-1; 7 bases agree with TRBD2. Germline CDR1 is SQVTM and CDR2 is ANQGSEA. After removal of 5 bases from V and 8 bases from J, the junction contained 9 bases not matched to a gene. The CDR3 has 13 amino acids. The CDR3 region is CSVRAGLNDEQFF. The CDR3 DNA sequence: TGCAGCGTTCGAGCGGGATTAAACGATGAGCAGTTCTTC.

The sample holds one count of this clone. V usage is TRBV18 and J usage is TRBJ1-2, with D tentatively TRBD1 (5 bases). The germline V gene has CDR1 KGHSH and CDR2 LQKENI. Deletions cut 3 bases from V and 6 bases from J, with 23 bases between. CDR3 length: 17 amino acids. The CDR3 loop reads CASSPLPSVGGGNGYTF. The DNA for the CDR3 is TGTGCCAGCTCACCTCTTCCTTCAGTCGGGGGAGGAAATGGCTACACCTTC.

The V and J genes are TRBV9 and TRBJ2-5; 10 bases match TRBD1. Germline values: CDR1 SGDLS, CDR2 YYNGEE. Germline trimming cut 3 bases from V and 1 base from J; bases unmatched to any gene: 6. The CDR3 sequence is 16 residues long. The CDR3 spells CASSARTGGIQETQYF. CDR3 coding DNA: TGTGCCAGCAGCGCCAGGACAGGGGGGATCCAAGAGACCCAGTACTTC.

The chain uses TRBV5-6 and TRBJ2-5; D is perhaps TRBD1 or TRBD2 (6 bases each). CDR1 is SGHDT, CDR2 YYEEEE, per germline. The CDR3 is 16 amino acids. Trimming cost V 0 bases and J 5 bases, with 17 bases left between them. The CDR3 loop reads CASSLVEGGTWETQYF. DNA of the CDR3: TGTGCCAGCAGCTTGGTTGAGGGGGGCACGTGGGAGACCCAGTACTTC.

CDR3 residues: CASSDESGLTEAFF. CDR3 DNA sequence: TGTGCCAGCAGCGATGAATCAGGGCTGACTGAAGCTTTCTTT. The gene calls are TRBV6-1 and TRBJ1-1; perhaps TRBD1 as D (5 bases). Germline CDR1 reads MNHNS; CDR2 reads SASEGT. The CDR3 runs to 14 residues. Trimming stripped 6 bases from V and 5 bases from J, with 16 bases between.

This clone was counted a single time. The chain is built from TRBV5-1 and TRBJ2-3, with D perhaps matching TRBD2 (5 bases). Trimming took off 0 bases at V and 1 base at J, with 9 bases between the two ends. The V gene's germline CDR1 is SGHRS and CDR2 YFSETQ. CDR3 length equals 15 residues. This CDR3 reads CASSLDAGRTDTQYF. The CDR3 bases are TGCGCCAGCAGCTTGGATGCGGGCCGCACAGATACGCAGTATTTT.

The sample holds one count of this clone. The rearrangement uses TRBV27 and TRBJ2-5; 7 nucleotides agree with TRBD1. The V gene's germline CDR1 is MNHEY and CDR2 SMNVEV (reference sequence). The CDR3 has 16 residues. The trim removed 5 bases at V and 5 bases at J, leaving 14 bases unmatched. Here the CDR3 reads CASSMTGIGNWETQYF. CDR3 sequence (DNA): TGTGCCAGCAGTATGACAGGGATTGGGAATTGGGAGACCCAGTACTTC.

As to this clone: The sample holds other DNA sequences that translate to the same CDR3. The rearrangement joins TRBV5-1 to TRBJ1-1, with a tentative D call TRBD1 (5 bases). The ends were cut back, 0 bases at V and 4 bases at J, with 10 bases in the middle. The CDR3 length is 14 residues. CDR1 is SGHRS and CDR2 is YFSETQ in the germline V gene. The CDR3 spells CASSLVAGTTEAFF. Written as DNA, the CDR3 is TGCGCCAGCAGCTTGGTAGCAGGGACCACTGAAGCTTTCTTT.

This clone was detected once. The rearrangement joins TRBV10-2 to TRBJ2-7; D ambiguous. Germline-derived CDR1 and CDR2 are WSHSY and SAAADI. This CDR3 is built from 12 residues. V lost 6 bases to trimming and J lost 7 bases, with 13 bases between them. As DNA, the CDR3 is TGCGCCAGCAGACGGGCCTCGGCTGAGCAGTACTTC. Translated: CASRRASAEQYF.

V is TRBV4-1 and J is TRBJ1-4; D is unclear. Looked up from germline, CDR1 is MGHRA and CDR2 is YSYEKL. This CDR3 comprises 15 residues. Trimming shortened V by 0 bases and J by 6 bases, and 11 bases separated the two germline ends. The CDR3 is CASSQETLRDEKLFF. Written as DNA, the CDR3 is TGCGCCAGCAGCCAAGAGACCCTAAGAGATGAAAAACTGTTTTTT.

This chain uses TRBV30 with TRBJ1-2; no reliable D call. The germline V and J ends were trimmed by 6 bases and 4 bases, with 9 bases remaining between them. Germline CDR1 and CDR2: GTSNPN and SVGIG (reference sequence). The CDR3 runs to 11 residues. CDR3 residues: CACLPPYGYTF. The CDR3 coding sequence is TGTGCCTGTCTCCCCCCCTATGGCTACACCTTC.